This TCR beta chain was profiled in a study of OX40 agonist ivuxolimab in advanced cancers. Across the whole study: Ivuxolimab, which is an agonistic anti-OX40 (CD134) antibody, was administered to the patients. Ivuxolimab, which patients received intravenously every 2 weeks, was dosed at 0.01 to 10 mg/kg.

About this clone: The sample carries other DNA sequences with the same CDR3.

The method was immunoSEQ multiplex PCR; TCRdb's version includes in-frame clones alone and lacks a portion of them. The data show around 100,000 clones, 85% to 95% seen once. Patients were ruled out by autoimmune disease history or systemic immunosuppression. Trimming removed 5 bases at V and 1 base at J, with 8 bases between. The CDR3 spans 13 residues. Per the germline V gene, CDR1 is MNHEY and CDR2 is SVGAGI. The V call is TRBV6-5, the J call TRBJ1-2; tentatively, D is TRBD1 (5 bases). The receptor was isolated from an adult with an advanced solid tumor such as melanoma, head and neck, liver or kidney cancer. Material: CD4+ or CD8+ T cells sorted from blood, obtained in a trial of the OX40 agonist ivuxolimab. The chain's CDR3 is CASSPQGNYGYTF. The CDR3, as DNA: TGTGCCAGCAGTCCGCAGGGTAACTATGGCTACACCTTC.